This TCR beta chain was captured in a study of T cell clusters in autoimmune cytopenias. Study-wide context: Per sample, median TRB depth was approximately 52,000 reads, yielding a median roughly 2,000 distinct clonotypes.

One tube held mixed TRB-A and TRB-B primer pools for touch-down PCR. TCRdb processed the multiplex PCR reads again and assigns one entry to each CDR3 protein, with no DNA. The sample table includes around 11,000 distinct CDR3 sequences. Each sample's input was 250 to 300 ng genomic DNA, some 34,000 genome equivalents. On this clonotype: Antigen unknown.

Whole-study findings and limits: The T cell clusters were defined only in silico, without experimental functional validation. TRB repertoire shifts in secondary cytopenia and chronic lymphocytic leukemia mostly reflected lymphoma, not autoimmunity. Clustering suggested that physiological T cell clusters were missing in primary autoimmune cytopenia patients.

CDR1 is MNHEY, CDR2 SVGAGI, per germline. This CDR3 is 13 amino acids long. This sample was also put to use in a study of T cell repertoires in aging, cancer and after chemotherapy.

This receptor was identified in a human donor in good health. The V gene is TRBV6-5, the J gene TRBJ1-5; TCRdb indicates TRBD1, and absent DNA this call remains unverified. What was sequenced was peripheral blood. The CDR3 protein is CASTMYRGGAQHF.